This T cell receptor (beta chain) was identified in a study of blood T cell repertoires in COVID-19. Germline assignment: CDR1 SGHAT and CDR2 FQDESV (reference sequence). Trimming removed 7 bases at V and 3 bases at J, with 13 bases between. This CDR3 is built from 14 residues. In the study's own analysis: Reference gene primer amplification gave nucleated cell count estimates. Assay used: immunoSEQ multiplex PCR; TCRdb lists only in-frame clones, some missing. V, J and clone size derive from that table, while D and trimming were established from the DNA sequence. The sample records a few hundred thousand clones, 70% to 85% being singletons. All recovered Cohort 3 donors got two negative PCRs, got clearance, or saw symptom resolution.

The J gene is TRBJ1-3, the V gene TRBV11-1; tentatively, D is TRBD1 (6 bases). The sequencing input was PBMCs or T cells enriched from blood (not recorded which). This TCR was sampled from a woman aged 55 to 70 who had recovered from COVID-19. The CDR3 region has the DNA TGTGCCAGCACCCGAACAGGGTATGGAAACACCATATATTTT. This translates into CASTRTGYGNTIYF.